Below, 19 T cell receptor beta chains from the same sample are listed, as sequenced in a study of PD-1 blockade in classical Hodgkin lymphoma. Using immunoSEQ multiplex PCR, the repertoire was profiled, and TCRdb retains in-frame clones only, with some absent. This table has approximately 6,800 clones, roughly 80% appearing once. In every patient, relapse followed autologous stem cell transplantation, while exposure to brentuximab vedotin differed. The study purified CD4+ T cells from thawed PBMCs using magnetic negative selection. Sequenced here: CD4+ T cells from blood, sampled at baseline. The source of these receptors is a human donor with classical Hodgkin lymphoma.

This chain joins TRBV5-8 and TRBJ1-2; no firm D call. Germline CDR1 is SGHTS and CDR2 is YDEGEE. V was cut by 4 bases and J by 3 bases, with 13 bases left in between. This CDR3 region has 14 residues. CDR3 DNA: TGTGCCAGCAGCCCCTATAATGGCGACTATGGCTACACCTTC. Its protein is CASSPYNGDYGYTF.

The chain links TRBV7-2 to TRBJ2-1; the D is unclear. Germline V gives CDR1 SGHTA, CDR2 FQGNSA. Trimming pared 5 bases from V and 0 bases from J, leaving 11 bases between. The CDR3 spans 15 residues. CDR3 sequence reads: CASSPDHSSYNEQFF. CDR3 coding DNA: TGTGCCAGCAGCCCGGACCACAGCTCCTACAATGAGCAGTTCTTC.

This clone has only a few counts. This sequence joins TRBV6-5 and TRBJ2-3; D remains ambiguous. The V end was cut by 6 bases, the J end by 4 bases, with 8 bases between. The CDR3 length is 12 residues. Germline loops: CDR1 MNHEY, CDR2 SVGAGI. The CDR3 DNA reads as TGTGCCAGCAGGGGAAGCGCAGATACGCAGTATTTT. Its translation is CASRGSADTQYF.

This sequence joins TRBV9 and TRBJ1-2; no definite D call. This CDR3 region has 15 residues. V lost 4 bases, J lost 4 bases, and 17 bases lay in between. Germline assignment: CDR1 SGDLS and CDR2 YYNGEE. The CDR3 region is CASSIGGETSYGYTF. The CDR3 coding sequence is TGTGCCAGCAGCATAGGCGGAGAGACCTCCTATGGCTACACCTTC.

This chain links TRBV29-1 with TRBJ1-1; D is possibly TRBD1 (6 bases). CDR1 is SQVTM and CDR2 is ANQGSEA in the germline V gene. The CDR3 loop spans 14 amino acids. Trimming took 1 base from V and 0 from J, leaving 9 bases between them. The CDR3 here is CSVEGTAMNTEAFF. The CDR3, as DNA: TGCAGCGTTGAAGGGACAGCCATGAACACTGAAGCTTTCTTT.

The chain links TRBV7-9 to TRBJ2-5; 9 bases agree with TRBD1. Germline trimming cut 5 bases from V and 5 bases from J; bases unmatched to any gene: 9. The V gene's germline CDR1 is SEHNR and CDR2 FQNEAQ (reference sequence). This CDR3 spans 15 amino acids. The DNA of the CDR3 is TGTGCCAGCAGCACAGGGGGCACGACGCAGGAGACCCAGTACTTC. Its protein is CASSTGGTTQETQYF.

The V gene is TRBV7-8, the J gene TRBJ2-3; 7 nucleotides agree with TRBD2. Germline V gives CDR1 SGHVS, CDR2 FQNEAQ. Trimming cost V 7 bases and J 3 bases; bases outside gene matches: 7. The CDR3 is made up of 14 amino acids. The CDR3 here is CASTVGGRTDTQYF. For the CDR3, the DNA is TGTGCCAGCACCGTGGGGGGGAGGACAGATACGCAGTATTTT.

The genes are TRBV15 and TRBJ1-5; TRBD1 aligns across 7 bases. The trim removed 0 bases at V and 9 bases at J, leaving 5 bases unmatched. There are 14 residues in the CDR3. The V gene's germline CDR1 is LNHNV and CDR2 YYDKDF (reference sequence). CDR3 DNA sequence: TGTGCCACCAGCAGAGAAGGGGGCGTGGGGCCCCAGCATTTT. Translating it yields CATSREGGVGPQHF.

The V call is TRBV25-1, the J call TRBJ2-2; 7 bases are shared with TRBD2. The CDR3 contains 18 residues. J lost 1 base, V lost 2 bases, and 10 bases had no gene match. CDR1 and CDR2 from the germline V gene are MGHDK and SYGVNS. In nucleotides, the CDR3 is TGTGCCAGCAGTGAACGGGGGGTTGGCGGATTGAACACCGGGGAGCTGTTTTTT. The encoded protein is CASSERGVGGLNTGELFF.

This chain uses TRBV18 with TRBJ2-1, with D maybe TRBD2 (7 bases). Trimming removed 1 base from V and 8 bases from J, with 9 bases in between. The CDR3 has 13 residues. Germline V gene data show CDR1 as KGHSH and CDR2 as LQKENI. This CDR3 reads CASSPRGGDEQFF. The DNA for the CDR3 is TGTGCCAGCTCACCACGGGGGGGCGATGAGCAGTTCTTC.

The chain recombines TRBV28 with TRBJ2-4; D is undetermined. Germline CDR1 is MDHEN and CDR2 is SYDVKM. This CDR3 is 14 amino acids long. With 6 bases removed from V and 4 bases from J, the gap between germline ends came to 13 bases. CDR3: CASSLPGGKNIQYF. The CDR3 coding sequence is TGTGCCAGCAGCCTCCCAGGCGGTAAAAACATTCAGTACTTC.

The CDR3 DNA is TGCGCCAGCAGCTTGAGAGCCGCGAGACTAGGGGGCTACGAGCAGTACTTC. Its protein is CASSLRAARLGGYEQYF. This rearrangement joins TRBV5-1 to TRBJ2-7; D could derive from TRBD1 or TRBD2 (6 bases each). The CDR3 covers 17 residues. The ends were cut back, 1 base at V and 3 bases at J, with 20 bases in the middle. Per germline, CDR1 SGHRS and CDR2 YFSETQ.

This chain connects TRBV19 to TRBJ2-2, with D uncertain. Looked up from germline, CDR1 is LNHDA and CDR2 is SQIVND (reference sequence). This CDR3 is 11 amino acids long. V lost 8 bases to trimming and J lost 7 bases, with 8 bases between them. This CDR3 is CASRSRGELFF. The CDR3 nucleotides are TGTGCCAGTCGTTCCCGCGGGGAGCTGTTTTTT.

This clone was recorded only once. The chain combines TRBV7-2 with TRBJ2-3; 12 positions agree with TRBD2. Germline V gene data show CDR1 as SGHTA and CDR2 as FQGNSA. V shed 5 bases and J 6 bases; nucleotides not matched to a gene: 12. The CDR3 runs 17 residues. The CDR3 DNA reads as TGTGCCAGCAGCCCGCGCCGACTAGCGGGAGATTTGGATACGCAGTATTTT. Residues: CASSPRRLAGDLDTQYF.

This rearrangement joins TRBV5-1 to TRBJ2-5; D is uncertain. This CDR3 is 12 amino acids long. Germline V gene data show CDR1 as SGHRS and CDR2 as YFSETQ. V lost 3 bases to trimming and J lost 1 base, with 4 bases between them. CDR3 in DNA: TGCGCCAGCAGCTCATCCCAAGAGACCCAGTACTTC. It yields the protein CASSSSQETQYF.

This sequence joins TRBV6-5 and TRBJ1-5, with D uncertain. CDR3 length: 16 residues. CDR1 MNHEY and CDR2 SVGAGI come from the germline V gene. Deletions cut 0 bases from V and 1 base from J, with 10 bases between. For the CDR3, the DNA is TGTGCCAGCAGTTACTCACCCCATTGGAGCAATCAGCCCCAGCATTTT. Translated, it gives CASSYSPHWSNQPQHF.

The chain has TRBV7-2 and TRBJ2-7, with D possibly being TRBD2 (7 bases). This CDR3 spans 12 amino acids. The V gene's germline CDR1 is SGHTA and CDR2 FQGNSA. V was clipped by 0 bases and J by 8 bases, with 8 bases between them. In nucleotides, the CDR3 is TGTGCCAGCAGCTTAGCGGGGGGGCAGCAGTACTTC. Encoded protein: CASSLAGGQQYF.

Written as DNA, the CDR3 is TGTGCCAGCAGAAGGGAGCGGGAGAAAGGAGATACGCAGTATTTT. Amino acid sequence: CASRREREKGDTQYF. The chain recombines TRBV2 with TRBJ2-3, with TRBD2 identical over 8 bases. Germline V gene lookup returns CDR1 SNHLY and CDR2 FYNNEI. This CDR3 comprises 15 residues. V was pared by 6 bases and J by 5 bases, with 10 bases of the junction left unmatched.

V gene TRBV5-1 combines with J gene TRBJ2-3; tentative D call: TRBD2 (6 bases). The V end was cut by 7 bases, the J end by 2 bases, with 14 bases between. There are 14 residues in the CDR3. CDR1 is SGHRS and CDR2 is YFSETQ in the germline V gene. Here the CDR3 DNA reads TGCGCCAGCCGGGTGGGGACTTTCACAGATACGCAGTATTTT. The encoded protein is CASRVGTFTDTQYF.